This T cell receptor (beta chain) was identified during a study of shared clonotypes between healthy human individuals. The germline CDR1 and CDR2 sequences are SGHNT and YYREEE (reference sequence). V shed 0 bases and J shed 2 bases, with 11 bases lying between them. This CDR3 is 15 amino acids long. Study results and caveats: Limited genetic and exposure-history diversity came from having few donors.

The assay was run at deep level. For every subset, genomic DNA was evenly distributed across several immunoSEQ plates. Original processing notes: ImmunoSEQ output held junction-only sequences without quality scores, so filtering differed. The data were produced by immunoSEQ multiplex PCR, yet TCRdb's version contains in-frame clones alone and is incomplete. V and J calls and clone size are as listed in that table; D and trimming were resolved from the DNA. The repertoire consists of about 470,000 clones, with roughly 80% occurring once and the leading ten covering about 12%. With regard to this clone: Its antigen is unknown. This CDR3 is also generated by other DNA sequences in the sample.

Sample: PBMCs. The clonotype originates from a middle-aged woman in good health. Some clones in this sample may be carry-over from other donors' samples. V and J are TRBV5-4 and TRBJ1-2; D remains ambiguous. The CDR3 bases are TGTGCCAGCAGCTTGGATCCAGGAGCCAACTATGGCTACACCTTC. It translates to CASSLDPGANYGYTF.